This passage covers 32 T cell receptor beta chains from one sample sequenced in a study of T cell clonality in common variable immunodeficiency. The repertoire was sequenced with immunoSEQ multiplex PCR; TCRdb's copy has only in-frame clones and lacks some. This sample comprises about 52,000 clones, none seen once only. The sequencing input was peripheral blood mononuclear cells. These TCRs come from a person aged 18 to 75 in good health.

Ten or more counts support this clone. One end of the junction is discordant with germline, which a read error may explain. The CDR3 sequence is CASSQDPDRGWVHEQYF. CDR3 DNA, as far as it was read: TGCGCCAGCAGCCAAGATCCGGACAGGGGATGGGTCCACGAG. V gene TRBV4-2 combines with J gene TRBJ2-7; TRBD1 aligns across 9 bases. The sequenced fragment ends 3 residues before the CDR3 boundary, so the rest is inferred from the germline J gene. CDR1 LGHNA and CDR2 YNFKEQ come from the germline V gene. This CDR3 contains 17 residues.

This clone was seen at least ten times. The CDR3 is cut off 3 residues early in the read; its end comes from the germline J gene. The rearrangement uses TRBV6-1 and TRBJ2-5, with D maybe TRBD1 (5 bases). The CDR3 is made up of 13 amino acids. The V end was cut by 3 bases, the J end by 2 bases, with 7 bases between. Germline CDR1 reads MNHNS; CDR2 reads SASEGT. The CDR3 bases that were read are TGTGCCAGCAGTGACAGGGTTCAAGAGACC. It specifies CASSDRVQET. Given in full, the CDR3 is CASSDRVQETQYF.

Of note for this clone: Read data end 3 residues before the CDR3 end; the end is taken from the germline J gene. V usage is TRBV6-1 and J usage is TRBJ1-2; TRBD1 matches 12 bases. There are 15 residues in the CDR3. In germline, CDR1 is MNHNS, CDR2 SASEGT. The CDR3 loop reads CASSEDGTGGYDYTF. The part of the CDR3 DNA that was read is TGTGCCAGCAGTGAAGACGGGACAGGGGGCTACGAC.

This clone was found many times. The CDR3: CASSQTSGSDTQYF. The DNA read from the CDR3 is TGTGCCAGCAGCCAGACTAGCGGGAGTGATACG. This chain connects TRBV7-2 to TRBJ2-3; 12 bases map to TRBD2. Sequencing ends 3 residues short of the CDR3 end; the germline J gene provides the rest. CDR3 length: 14 residues. Losses at the gene ends were 5 bases for V and 6 bases for J; bases not matched to a gene: 3. CDR1 SGHTA and CDR2 FQGNSA come from the germline V gene. The full variable domain, rest sourced from reference TRBV7-2 and TRBJ2-3, is GAGVSQSPSNKVTEKGKDVELRCDPISGHTALYWYRQSLGQGLEFLIYFQGNSAPDKSGLPSDRFSAERTGGSVSTLTIQRTQQEDSAVYLCASSQTSGSDTQYFGPGTRLTVL.

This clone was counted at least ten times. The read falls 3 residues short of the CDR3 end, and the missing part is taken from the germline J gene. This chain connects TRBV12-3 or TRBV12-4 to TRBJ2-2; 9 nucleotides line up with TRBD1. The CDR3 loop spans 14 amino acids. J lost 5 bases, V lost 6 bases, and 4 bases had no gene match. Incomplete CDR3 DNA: TGTGCCAGCAGACGGACAGGGGCGACCGGGGAG. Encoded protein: CASRRTGATGE. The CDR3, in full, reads CASRRTGATGELFF.

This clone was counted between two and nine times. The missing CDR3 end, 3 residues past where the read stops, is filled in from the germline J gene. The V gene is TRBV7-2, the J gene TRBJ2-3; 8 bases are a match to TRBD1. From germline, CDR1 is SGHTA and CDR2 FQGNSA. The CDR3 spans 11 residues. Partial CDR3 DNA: TGTGCCAGCAGCCCACAGGGGGCG. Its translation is CASSPQGA. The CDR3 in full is CASSPQGAQYF.

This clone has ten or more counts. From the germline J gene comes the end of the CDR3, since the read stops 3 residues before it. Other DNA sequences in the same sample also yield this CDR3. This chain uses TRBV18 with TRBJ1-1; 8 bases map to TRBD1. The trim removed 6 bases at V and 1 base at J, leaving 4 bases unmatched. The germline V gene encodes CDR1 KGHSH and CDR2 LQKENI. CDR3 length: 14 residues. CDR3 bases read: TGTGCCAGCTCCCCGGGACAGGCGAACACTGAA. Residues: CASSPGQANTE. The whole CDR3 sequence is CASSPGQANTEAFF.

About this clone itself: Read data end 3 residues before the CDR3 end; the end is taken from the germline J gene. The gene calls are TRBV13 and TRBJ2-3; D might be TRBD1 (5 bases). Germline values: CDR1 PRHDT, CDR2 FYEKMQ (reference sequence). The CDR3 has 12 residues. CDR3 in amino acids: CASSIAGLPQYF. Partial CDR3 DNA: TGTGCCAGCAGCATAGCAGGGCTTCCG.

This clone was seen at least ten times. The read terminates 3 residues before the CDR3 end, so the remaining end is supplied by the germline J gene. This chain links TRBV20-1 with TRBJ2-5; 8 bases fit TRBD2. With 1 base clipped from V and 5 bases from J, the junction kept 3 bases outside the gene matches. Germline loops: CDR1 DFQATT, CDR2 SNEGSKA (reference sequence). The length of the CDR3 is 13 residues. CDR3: CSARAGGDETQYF. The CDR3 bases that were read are TGCAGTGCTAGAGCGGGGGGGGACGAGACC.

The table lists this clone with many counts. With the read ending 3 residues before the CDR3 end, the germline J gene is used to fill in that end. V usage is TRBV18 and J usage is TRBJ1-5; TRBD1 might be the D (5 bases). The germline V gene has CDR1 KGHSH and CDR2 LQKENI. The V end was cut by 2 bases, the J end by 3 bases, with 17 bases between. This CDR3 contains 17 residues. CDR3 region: CASSPSYDSSPNQPQHF. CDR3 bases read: TGTGCCAGCTCACCATCCTACGACAGTTCCCCCAATCAGCCC.

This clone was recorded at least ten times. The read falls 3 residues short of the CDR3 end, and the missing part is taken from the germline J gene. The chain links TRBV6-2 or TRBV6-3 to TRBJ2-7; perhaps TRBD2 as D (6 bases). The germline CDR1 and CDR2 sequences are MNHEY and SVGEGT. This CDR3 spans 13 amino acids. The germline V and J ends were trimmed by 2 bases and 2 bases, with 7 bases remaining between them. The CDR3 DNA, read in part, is TGTGCCAGCAGTTACGGGGGGACCTACGAG. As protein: CASSYGGTYE. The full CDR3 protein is CASSYGGTYEQYF.

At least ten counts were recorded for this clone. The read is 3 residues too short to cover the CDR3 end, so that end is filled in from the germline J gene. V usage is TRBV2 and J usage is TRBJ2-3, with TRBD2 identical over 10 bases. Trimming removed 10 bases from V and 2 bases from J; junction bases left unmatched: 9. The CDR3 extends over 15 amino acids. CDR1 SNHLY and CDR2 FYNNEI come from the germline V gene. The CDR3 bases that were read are TGTGCCACCGTCGAGCTAGCGGGGGCCACAGATACG. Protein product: CATVELAGATDT. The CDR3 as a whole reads CATVELAGATDTQYF.

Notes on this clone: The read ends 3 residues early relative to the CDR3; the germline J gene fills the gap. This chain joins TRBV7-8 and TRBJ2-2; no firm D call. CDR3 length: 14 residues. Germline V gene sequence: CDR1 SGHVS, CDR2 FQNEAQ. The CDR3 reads CASSYLSTNEKLFF. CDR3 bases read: TGTGCCAGCAGCTATCTATCAACTAATGAAAAG.

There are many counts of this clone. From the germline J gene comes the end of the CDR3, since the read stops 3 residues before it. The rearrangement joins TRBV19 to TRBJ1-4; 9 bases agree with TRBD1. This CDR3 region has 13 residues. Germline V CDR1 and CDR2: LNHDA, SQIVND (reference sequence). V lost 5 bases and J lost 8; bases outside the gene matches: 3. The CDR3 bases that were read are TGTGCCAGTAGTCGTGGACAGGGGGAAAAA. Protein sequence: CASSRGQGEK. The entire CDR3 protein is CASSRGQGEKLFF.

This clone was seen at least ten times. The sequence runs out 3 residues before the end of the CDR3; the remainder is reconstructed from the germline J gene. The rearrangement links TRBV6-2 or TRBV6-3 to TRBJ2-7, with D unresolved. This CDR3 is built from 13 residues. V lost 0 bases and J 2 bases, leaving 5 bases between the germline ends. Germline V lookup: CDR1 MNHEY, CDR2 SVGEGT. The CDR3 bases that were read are TGTGCCAGCAGTTACTCCGTTGCCTACGAG. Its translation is CASSYSVAYE. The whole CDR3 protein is CASSYSVAYEQYF.

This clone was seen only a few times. The sequenced part of the CDR3 DNA is TGCAGTGCTAGAGCAGGGGGCAATCAGCCC. It yields the protein CSARAGGNQP. The full CDR3 sequence reads CSARAGGNQPQHF. The chain links TRBV20-1 to TRBJ1-5, with D possibly matching TRBD1 (6 bases). The sequenced fragment ends 3 residues before the CDR3 boundary, so the rest is inferred from the germline J gene. Trimming took off 1 base at V and 2 bases at J, with 6 bases between the two ends. Germline values: CDR1 DFQATT, CDR2 SNEGSKA (reference sequence). The CDR3 length is 13 residues.

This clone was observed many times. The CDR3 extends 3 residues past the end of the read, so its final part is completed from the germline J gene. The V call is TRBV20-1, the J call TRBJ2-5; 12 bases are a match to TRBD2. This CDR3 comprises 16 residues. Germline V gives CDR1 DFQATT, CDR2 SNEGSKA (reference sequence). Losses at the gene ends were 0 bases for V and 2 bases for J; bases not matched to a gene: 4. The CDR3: CSAREGLAGLQETQYF. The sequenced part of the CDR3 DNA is TGCAGTGCTAGAGAGGGACTAGCGGGCCTACAAGAGACC.

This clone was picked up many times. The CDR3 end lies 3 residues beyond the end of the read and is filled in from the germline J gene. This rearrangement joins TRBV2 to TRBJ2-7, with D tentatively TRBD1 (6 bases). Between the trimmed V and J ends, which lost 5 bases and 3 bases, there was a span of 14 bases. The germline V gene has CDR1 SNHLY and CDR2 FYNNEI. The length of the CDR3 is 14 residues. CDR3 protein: CASSRIGTNYEQYF. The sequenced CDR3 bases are TGTGCCAGCAGTCGGATAGGGACAAACTACGAG.

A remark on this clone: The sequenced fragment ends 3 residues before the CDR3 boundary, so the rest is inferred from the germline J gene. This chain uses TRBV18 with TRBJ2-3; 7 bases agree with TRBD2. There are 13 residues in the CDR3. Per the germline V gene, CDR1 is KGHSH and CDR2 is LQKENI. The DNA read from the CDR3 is TGTGCCAGCTCACCACGGGCGGGAGAGGCG. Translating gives CASSPRAGEA. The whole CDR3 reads CASSPRAGEAQYF.

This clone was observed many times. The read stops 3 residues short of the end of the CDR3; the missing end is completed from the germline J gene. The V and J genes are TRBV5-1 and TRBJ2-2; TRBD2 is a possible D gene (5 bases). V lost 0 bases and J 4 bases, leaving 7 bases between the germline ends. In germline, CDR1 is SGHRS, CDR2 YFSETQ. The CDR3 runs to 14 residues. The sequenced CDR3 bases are TGCGCCAGCAGCTTGGGAGGGTTCACCGGGGAG. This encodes CASSLGGFTGE. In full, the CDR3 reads CASSLGGFTGELFF.

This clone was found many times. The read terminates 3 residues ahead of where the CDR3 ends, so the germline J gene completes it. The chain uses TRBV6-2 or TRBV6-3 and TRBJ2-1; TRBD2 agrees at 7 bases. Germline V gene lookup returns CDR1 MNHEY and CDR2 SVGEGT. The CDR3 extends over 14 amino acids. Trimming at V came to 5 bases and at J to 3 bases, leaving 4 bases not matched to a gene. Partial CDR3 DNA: TGTGCCAGCAGTCCCCGGGGGGACTACAATGAG. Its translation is CASSPRGDYNE. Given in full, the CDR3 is CASSPRGDYNEQFF.

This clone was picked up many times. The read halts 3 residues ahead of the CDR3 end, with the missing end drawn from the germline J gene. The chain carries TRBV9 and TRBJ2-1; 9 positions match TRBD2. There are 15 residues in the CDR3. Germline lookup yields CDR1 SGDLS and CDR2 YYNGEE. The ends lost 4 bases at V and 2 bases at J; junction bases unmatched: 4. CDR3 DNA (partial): TGTGCCAGCAGCCCGCGGGGGGGGACCTACAATGAG. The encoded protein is CASSPRGGTYNE. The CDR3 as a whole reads CASSPRGGTYNEQFF.

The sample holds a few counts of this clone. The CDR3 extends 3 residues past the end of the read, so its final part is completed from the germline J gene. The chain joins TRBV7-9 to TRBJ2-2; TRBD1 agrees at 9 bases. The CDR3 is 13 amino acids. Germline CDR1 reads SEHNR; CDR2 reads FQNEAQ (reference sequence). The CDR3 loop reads CASQTGGSEKLFF. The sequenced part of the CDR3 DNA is TGTGCCAGTCAGACAGGGGGGTCCGAAAAG.

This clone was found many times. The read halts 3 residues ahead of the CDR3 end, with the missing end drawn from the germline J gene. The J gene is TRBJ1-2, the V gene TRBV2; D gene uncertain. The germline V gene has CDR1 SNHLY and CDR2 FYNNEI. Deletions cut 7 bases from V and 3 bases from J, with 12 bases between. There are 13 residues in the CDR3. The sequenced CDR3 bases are TGTGCCAGCATTAAAGAACTCGACTATGGC. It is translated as CASIKELDYG. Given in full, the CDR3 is CASIKELDYGYTF.

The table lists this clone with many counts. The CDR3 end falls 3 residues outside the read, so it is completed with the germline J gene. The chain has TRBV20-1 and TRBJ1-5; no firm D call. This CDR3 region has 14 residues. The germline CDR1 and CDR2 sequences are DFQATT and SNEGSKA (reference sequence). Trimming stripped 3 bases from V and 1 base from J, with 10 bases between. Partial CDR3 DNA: TGCAGTGCTAGTCCTGACTTGAGCAATCAGCCC. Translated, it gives CSASPDLSNQP. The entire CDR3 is CSASPDLSNQPQHF.

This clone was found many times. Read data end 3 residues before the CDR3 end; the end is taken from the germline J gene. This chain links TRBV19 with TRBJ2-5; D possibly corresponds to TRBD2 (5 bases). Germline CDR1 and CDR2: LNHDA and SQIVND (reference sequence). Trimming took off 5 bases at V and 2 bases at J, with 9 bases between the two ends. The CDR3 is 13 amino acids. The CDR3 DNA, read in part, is TGTGCCAGTAGTCGGCGGGTACAAGAGACC. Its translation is CASSRRVQET. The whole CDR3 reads CASSRRVQETQYF.

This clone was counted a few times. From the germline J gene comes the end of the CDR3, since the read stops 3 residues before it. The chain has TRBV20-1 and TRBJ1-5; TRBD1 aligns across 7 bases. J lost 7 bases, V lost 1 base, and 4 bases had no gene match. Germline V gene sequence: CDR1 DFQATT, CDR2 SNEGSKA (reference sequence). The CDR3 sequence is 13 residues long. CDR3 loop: CSARGGGGQPQHF. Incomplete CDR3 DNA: TGCAGTGCTAGAGGAGGGGGCGGGCAGCCC.

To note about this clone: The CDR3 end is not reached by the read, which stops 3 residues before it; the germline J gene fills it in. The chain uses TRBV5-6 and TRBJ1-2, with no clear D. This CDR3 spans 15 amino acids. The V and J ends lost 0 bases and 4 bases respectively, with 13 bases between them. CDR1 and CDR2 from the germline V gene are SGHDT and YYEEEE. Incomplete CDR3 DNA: TGTGCCAGCAGCTTGGCCGTCCGGGTTGGCTATGGC. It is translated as CASSLAVRVGYG. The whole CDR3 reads CASSLAVRVGYGYTF.

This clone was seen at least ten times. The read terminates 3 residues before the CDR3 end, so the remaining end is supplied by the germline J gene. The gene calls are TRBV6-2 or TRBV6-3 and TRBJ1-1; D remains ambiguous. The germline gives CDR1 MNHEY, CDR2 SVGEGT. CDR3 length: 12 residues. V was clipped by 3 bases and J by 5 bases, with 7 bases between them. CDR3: CASSYSRTEAFF. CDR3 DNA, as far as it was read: TGTGCCAGCAGTTATTCCAGGACTGAA.

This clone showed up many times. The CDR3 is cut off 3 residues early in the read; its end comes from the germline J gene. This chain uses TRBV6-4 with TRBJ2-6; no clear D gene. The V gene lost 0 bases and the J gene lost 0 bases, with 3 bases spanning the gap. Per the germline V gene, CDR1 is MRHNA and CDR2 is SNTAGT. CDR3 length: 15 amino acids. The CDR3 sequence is CASSDSSSGANVLTF. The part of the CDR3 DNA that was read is TGTGCCAGCAGTGACTCCAGCTCTGGGGCCAACGTC.

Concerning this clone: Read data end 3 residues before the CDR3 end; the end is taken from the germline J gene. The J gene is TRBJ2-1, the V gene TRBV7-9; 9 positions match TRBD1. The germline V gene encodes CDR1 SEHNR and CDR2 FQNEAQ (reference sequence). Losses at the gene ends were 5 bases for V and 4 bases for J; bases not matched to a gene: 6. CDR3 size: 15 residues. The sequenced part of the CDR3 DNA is TGTGCCAGCAGCCTAGGGACAGGGTGGTACAATGAG. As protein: CASSLGTGWYNE. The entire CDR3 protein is CASSLGTGWYNEQFF.

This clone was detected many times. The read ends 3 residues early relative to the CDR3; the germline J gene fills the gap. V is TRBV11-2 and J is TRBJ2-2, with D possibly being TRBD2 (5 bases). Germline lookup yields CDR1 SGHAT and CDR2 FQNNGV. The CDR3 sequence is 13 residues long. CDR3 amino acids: CASSLVRGTELFF. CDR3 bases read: TGTGCCAGCAGCTTAGTACGGGGAACCGAG. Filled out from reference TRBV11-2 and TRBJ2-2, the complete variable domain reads EAGVAQSPRYKIIEKRQSVAFWCNPISGHATLYWYQQILGQGPKLLIQFQNNGVVDDSQLPKDRFSAERLKGVDSTLKIQPAKLEDSAVYLCASSLVRGTELFFGEGSRLTVL.